A selection of T cell receptor beta chains follows, all from one sample in a study of T cell responses to AZD1222 COVID-19 vaccine. The table came from immunoSEQ multiplex PCR; TCRdb's copy has only in-frame clones and leaves some out. Of about 190,000 clones detected, approximately 90% appear once; the ten largest clones hold 0.75% to 1%. The source material was peripheral blood, sampled on day 0 of AZD1222 vaccination. The receptors originated from an adult in good health. Both conserved end residues are part of each CDR3. The D gene is left open where the match is weak. Some rows mark clone size as missing; the rest say once, few, many or name a class of expanded clone.

abundance: -
d_gene: TRBD1
j_gene: TRBJ2-2
v_gene: TRBV28
CDR3aa: CASSLASWGTAVTGELFF
CDR3nt: TGTGCCAGCAGTCTGGCGTCTTGGGGGACAGCAGTCACCGGGGAGCTGTTTTTT

abundance: -
d_gene: -
j_gene: TRBJ1-6
v_gene: TRBV28
CDR3aa: CASSSPGRQLLVLHF
CDR3nt: TGTGCCAGCAGTTCACCGGGACGCCAACTCCTTGTCCTCCACTTT

abundance: -
d_gene: -
j_gene: TRBJ1-4
v_gene: TRBV15
CDR3aa: CATSRAPGPRTEKLFF
CDR3nt: TGTGCCACCAGCAGAGCCCCGGGCCCACGGACCGAAAAACTGTTTTTT

abundance: -
d_gene: TRBD2
j_gene: TRBJ2-1
v_gene: TRBV11-2
CDR3aa: CASSGLAGGRGNEQFF
CDR3nt: TGTGCCAGCTCCGGACTAGCGGGAGGGAGAGGCAATGAGCAGTTCTTC

abundance: -
d_gene: -
j_gene: TRBJ1-6
v_gene: TRBV5-6
CDR3aa: CASSFGPGGNNSPLHF
CDR3nt: TGTGCCAGCAGCTTCGGACCCGGCGGGAATAATTCACCCCTCCACTTT

abundance: once
d_gene: -
j_gene: TRBJ2-1
v_gene: TRBV27
CDR3aa: CASSLSVHSYNEQFF
CDR3nt: TGTGCCAGCAGTTTGTCGGTCCACTCCTACAATGAGCAGTTCTTC

abundance: -
d_gene: -
j_gene: TRBJ2-1
v_gene: TRBV2
CDR3aa: CASREGTGRLYNEQFF
CDR3nt: TGTGCCAGCAGGGAAGGGACCGGGCGCCTTTACAATGAGCAGTTCTTC

abundance: -
d_gene: TRBD1
j_gene: TRBJ2-1
v_gene: TRBV18
CDR3aa: CASSVRDRANEQFF
CDR3nt: TGTGCCAGCTCAGTCCGGGACAGGGCCAATGAGCAGTTCTTC

abundance: -
d_gene: -
j_gene: TRBJ1-1
v_gene: TRBV5-1
CDR3aa: CASSVGTNTEAFF
CDR3nt: TGCGCCAGCAGCGTAGGGACAAACACTGAAGCTTTCTTT

abundance: -
d_gene: TRBD2
j_gene: TRBJ2-5
v_gene: TRBV4-2
CDR3aa: CASSQDVAGGVETQYF
CDR3nt: TGTGCCAGCAGCCAAGATGTAGCGGGAGGGGTAGAGACCCAGTACTTC

abundance: -
d_gene: TRBD2
j_gene: TRBJ2-1
v_gene: TRBV7-8
CDR3aa: CASSPLERGGFNEQFF
CDR3nt: TGTGCCAGCAGTCCATTAGAGCGGGGGGGGTTCAATGAGCAGTTCTTC

abundance: -
d_gene: -
j_gene: TRBJ2-1
v_gene: TRBV7-2
CDR3aa: CASSLRGDEQFF
CDR3nt: TGTGCCAGCAGCCTAAGAGGGGATGAGCAGTTCTTC

abundance: -
d_gene: -
j_gene: TRBJ2-7
v_gene: TRBV27
CDR3aa: CASSLRGAREQYF
CDR3nt: TGTGCCAGCAGTCTCAGGGGGGCTCGCGAGCAGTACTTC

abundance: -
d_gene: TRBD2
j_gene: TRBJ2-5
v_gene: TRBV7-6
CDR3aa: CASSLGLAGSGETQYF
CDR3nt: TGTGCCAGCAGCTTAGGGCTAGCGGGGTCCGGAGAGACCCAGTACTTC

abundance: once
d_gene: -
j_gene: TRBJ1-2
v_gene: TRBV7-8
CDR3aa: CASSLAGTPNYGYTF
CDR3nt: TGTGCCAGCAGCTTAGCAGGGACACCGAACTATGGCTACACCTTC

abundance: -
d_gene: -
j_gene: TRBJ2-3
v_gene: TRBV4-1
CDR3aa: CASSGVSLVADTQYF
CDR3nt: TGCGCCAGCAGTGGGGTTAGTCTGGTTGCGGATACGCAGTATTTT

abundance: -
d_gene: TRBD1
j_gene: TRBJ1-1
v_gene: TRBV6-6
CDR3aa: CASSRRRTGKGAEAFF
CDR3nt: TGTGCCAGCAGTCGAAGAAGGACAGGGAAGGGAGCTGAAGCTTTCTTT

abundance: once
d_gene: -
j_gene: TRBJ2-7
v_gene: TRBV13
CDR3aa: CASSPYSGTRRNEQYF
CDR3nt: TGTGCCAGCAGCCCCTACTCCGGGACACGCCGTAACGAGCAGTACTTC

abundance: -
d_gene: -
j_gene: TRBJ1-2
v_gene: TRBV9
CDR3aa: CASSVDPGRANYGYTF
CDR3nt: TGTGCCAGCAGCGTAGATCCGGGTCGGGCTAACTATGGCTACACCTTC

abundance: -
d_gene: -
j_gene: TRBJ2-3
v_gene: TRBV7-6
CDR3aa: CASSLVTHSADTQYF
CDR3nt: TGTGCCAGCAGCTTAGTTACCCACTCGGCAGATACGCAGTATTTT

abundance: -
d_gene: -
j_gene: TRBJ2-3
v_gene: TRBV6-4
CDR3aa: CASSETGTDTQYF
CDR3nt: TGTGCCAGCAGTGAAACCGGGACAGATACGCAGTATTTT

abundance: -
d_gene: -
j_gene: TRBJ2-1
v_gene: TRBV15
CDR3aa: CATSSLRGDREQFF
CDR3nt: TGTGCCACCAGCAGTCTCAGGGGCGACCGTGAGCAGTTCTTC

abundance: once
d_gene: -
j_gene: TRBJ2-3
v_gene: TRBV5-1
CDR3aa: CASSFVRRESSDTQYF
CDR3nt: TGCGCCAGCAGCTTTGTTAGACGGGAGAGCTCAGATACGCAGTATTTT

abundance: -
d_gene: -
j_gene: TRBJ2-3
v_gene: TRBV3-1/TRBV3-2
CDR3aa: CASSPLPEGDADTQYF
CDR3nt: TGTGCCAGCAGCCCCCTCCCCGAGGGGGATGCAGATACGCAGTATTTT

abundance: once
d_gene: TRBD1
j_gene: TRBJ1-5
v_gene: TRBV27
CDR3aa: CASSDRAVGNQPQHF
CDR3nt: TGTGCCAGCAGTGACAGGGCCGTTGGCAATCAGCCCCAGCATTTT

abundance: -
d_gene: -
j_gene: TRBJ2-7
v_gene: TRBV5-1
CDR3aa: CASRLKDSTATSYEQYF
CDR3nt: TGCGCCAGCAGGCTGAAAGATTCGACAGCTACCTCCTACGAGCAGTACTTC

abundance: -
d_gene: -
j_gene: TRBJ2-5
v_gene: TRBV11-2
CDR3aa: CASSLDNGEVAQYF
CDR3nt: TGTGCCAGCAGCTTAGATAACGGGGAGGTTGCCCAGTACTTC

abundance: -
d_gene: -
j_gene: TRBJ2-7
v_gene: TRBV7-2
CDR3aa: CASSLNTRAVEQYF
CDR3nt: TGTGCCAGCAGCTTAAATACCAGGGCTGTCGAGCAGTACTTC

abundance: few
d_gene: -
j_gene: TRBJ1-2
v_gene: TRBV2
CDR3aa: CASSASSGYTF
CDR3nt: TGTGCCAGCAGTGCTTCCAGTGGCTACACCTTC

abundance: -
d_gene: TRBD1
j_gene: TRBJ2-7
v_gene: TRBV11-2
CDR3aa: CASSLGQGAYEQYF
CDR3nt: TGTGCCAGCAGCTTGGGACAGGGGGCTTACGAGCAGTACTTC

abundance: -
d_gene: TRBD1
j_gene: TRBJ1-5
v_gene: TRBV19
CDR3aa: CASSIRGIGQGANQPQHF
CDR3nt: TGTGCCAGTAGTATAAGGGGGATAGGACAGGGGGCTAATCAGCCCCAGCATTTT

abundance: few
d_gene: -
j_gene: TRBJ1-5
v_gene: TRBV27
CDR3aa: CASSLGQGGNQPQHF
CDR3nt: TGTGCCAGCAGTTTAGGGCAGGGCGGCAATCAGCCCCAGCATTTT

abundance: once
d_gene: TRBD1
j_gene: TRBJ1-4
v_gene: TRBV4-2
CDR3aa: CASSRQGDEKLFF
CDR3nt: TGTGCCAGCAGCCGGCAGGGGGATGAAAAACTGTTTTTT

abundance: once
d_gene: TRBD1
j_gene: TRBJ2-7
v_gene: TRBV7-2
CDR3aa: CASSPRTGWGEQYF
CDR3nt: TGTGCCAGCAGCCCCCGGACAGGGTGGGGCGAGCAGTACTTC

abundance: -
d_gene: -
j_gene: TRBJ2-5
v_gene: TRBV6-5
CDR3aa: CASSFDFRLEETQYF
CDR3nt: TGTGCCAGCAGTTTTGATTTCCGGTTAGAAGAGACCCAGTACTTC

abundance: once
d_gene: -
j_gene: TRBJ1-1
v_gene: TRBV28
CDR3aa: CASSSEKSSRGTEAFF
CDR3nt: TGTGCCAGCAGTTCTGAGAAGTCTTCCAGGGGCACTGAAGCTTTCTTT

abundance: -
d_gene: -
j_gene: TRBJ2-5
v_gene: TRBV4-2
CDR3aa: CAGSNNGDPEETQYF
CDR3nt: TGTGCCGGCTCTAACAACGGCGACCCAGAAGAGACCCAGTACTTC

abundance: -
d_gene: -
j_gene: TRBJ2-5
v_gene: TRBV28
CDR3aa: CASSRQDQETQYF
CDR3nt: TGTGCCAGCAGTAGACAGGATCAAGAGACCCAGTACTTC

abundance: -
d_gene: -
j_gene: TRBJ2-7
v_gene: TRBV28
CDR3aa: CASSLAFLGPYYEQYF
CDR3nt: TGTGCCAGCAGTTTAGCGTTCTTGGGCCCCTACTACGAGCAGTACTTC

abundance: -
d_gene: -
j_gene: TRBJ2-7
v_gene: TRBV12-3/TRBV12-4
CDR3aa: CASSGGDYEQYF
CDR3nt: TGTGCCAGCTCTGGCGGGGACTACGAGCAGTACTTC

abundance: -
d_gene: -
j_gene: TRBJ1-3
v_gene: TRBV2
CDR3aa: CASSESGLRGNTIYF
CDR3nt: TGTGCCAGCAGTGAATCAGGCCTAAGGGGAAACACCATATATTTT

abundance: once
d_gene: -
j_gene: TRBJ1-6
v_gene: TRBV10-3
CDR3aa: CAIGLRAGDNSPLHF
CDR3nt: TGTGCCATCGGGCTTCGGGCAGGGGATAATTCACCCCTCCACTTT

abundance: -
d_gene: TRBD1
j_gene: TRBJ2-7
v_gene: TRBV24-1
CDR3aa: CATSDPGTGSSYEQYF
CDR3nt: TGTGCCACCAGTGACCCCGGGACAGGCAGCTCCTACGAGCAGTACTTC

abundance: few
d_gene: -
j_gene: TRBJ2-5
v_gene: TRBV9
CDR3aa: CASSAGTATQETQYF
CDR3nt: TGTGCCAGCAGCGCCGGGACCGCCACACAAGAGACCCAGTACTTC

abundance: -
d_gene: -
j_gene: TRBJ1-2
v_gene: TRBV20-1
CDR3aa: CSARAPGGYTF
CDR3nt: TGCAGTGCTAGAGCACCTGGGGGCTACACCTTC

abundance: -
d_gene: TRBD1
j_gene: TRBJ2-7
v_gene: TRBV9
CDR3aa: CASSPSWTGPPYEQYF
CDR3nt: TGTGCCAGCAGCCCATCTTGGACAGGGCCACCCTACGAGCAGTACTTC

abundance: -
d_gene: -
j_gene: TRBJ2-5
v_gene: TRBV4-2
CDR3aa: CASSQGGTQYF
CDR3nt: TGTGCCAGCAGCCAAGGAGGGACCCAGTACTTC

abundance: -
d_gene: TRBD2
j_gene: TRBJ2-7
v_gene: TRBV3-1/TRBV3-2
CDR3aa: CASSPGLAVHEQYF
CDR3nt: TGTGCCAGCAGCCCGGGACTAGCTGTCCACGAGCAGTACTTC

abundance: -
d_gene: TRBD1
j_gene: TRBJ1-4
v_gene: TRBV5-6
CDR3aa: CASSSLKGAGEKLFF
CDR3nt: TGTGCCAGCAGCTCGCTAAAGGGGGCTGGTGAAAAACTGTTTTTT

abundance: -
d_gene: TRBD1
j_gene: TRBJ1-4
v_gene: TRBV2
CDR3aa: CASTGQGMTNEKLFF
CDR3nt: TGTGCCAGCACCGGACAGGGGATGACTAATGAAAAACTGTTTTTT